The 30 T cell receptor beta chains below all came from one sample that was sequenced in a study of blood T cell repertoires in COVID-19. Clones were sequenced by immunoSEQ multiplex PCR, and TCRdb holds only the in-frame ones, with some missing. The sample consists of tens of thousands of clones, 82% of them appearing once. Source material: peripheral blood. Receptors were obtained from a woman older than 75 with acute or convalescent COVID-19.

The rearrangement uses TRBV5-1 and TRBJ2-2, with D perhaps TRBD1 (6 bases). Trimming left V 4 bases short and J 7 bases short, with 17 bases between. The CDR3 has 15 amino acids. The V gene's germline CDR1 is SGHRS and CDR2 YFSETQ. The DNA of the CDR3 is TGCGCCAGCAGCCCAGGGGACCTATCGCTCGGGGAGCTGTTTTTT. Translation gives CASSPGDLSLGELFF.

V is TRBV21-1 and J is TRBJ1-2; TRBD1, the D gene given by the table, was not confirmed from the DNA. TRBV21-1 is shown as a pseudogene. The CDR3 extends over 21 amino acids. CDR3 in DNA: TGTGCCAGCAGCGAAAAAAAAATGGGGGACAGATTCATCAGAATGGCCTATGGCTACACCTTC. It yields the protein CASSEKKMGDRFIRMAYGYTF.

This clone was seen more than once but under ten times. The chain recombines TRBV29-1 with TRBJ1-2; TRBD1 is a possible D gene (6 bases). The CDR3 contains 13 residues. Germline CDR1 reads SQVTM; CDR2 reads ANQGSEA. Between the trimmed V and J ends, which lost 6 bases and 1 base, there was a span of 12 bases. For the CDR3, the DNA is TGCAGCGTAGCGGGGGCAAATAACTATGGCTACACCTTC. Its protein product is CSVAGANNYGYTF.

This chain joins TRBV28 and TRBJ2-7; TRBD1 matches at 7 bases. CDR1 and CDR2 from the germline V gene are MDHEN and SYDVKM. Germline trimming cut 6 bases from V and 3 bases from J; bases unmatched to any gene: 8. CDR3 length: 14 residues. This CDR3 is CASRAHRGRYEQYF. The CDR3 region has the DNA TGTGCCAGCAGGGCCCACAGGGGTCGCTACGAGCAGTACTTC.

V and J are TRBV5-1 and TRBJ2-1, with TRBD1 matching over 8 bases. This CDR3 comprises 14 residues. CDR1 is SGHRS and CDR2 is YFSETQ in the germline V gene. V trimming: 5 bases; J trimming: 8 bases; junction bases outside the gene matches: 9. CDR3: CASSKGQGADEQFF. CDR3 coding DNA: TGCGCCAGCAGTAAGGGTCAGGGGGCGGATGAGCAGTTCTTC.

The gene calls are TRBV25-1 and TRBJ2-7; 7 bases line up with TRBD2. The V gene's germline CDR1 is MGHDK and CDR2 SYGVNS. V lost 10 bases and J lost 6; bases outside the gene matches: 12. The CDR3 runs to 13 residues. The CDR3 DNA reads as TGTGCCACCTCCCCCGGACTAGTGGGCGAGCAGTACTTC. It is translated as CATSPGLVGEQYF.

The chain joins TRBV11-2 to TRBJ2-5; TRBD1 matches at 9 bases. Germline CDR1 and CDR2: SGHAT and FQNNGV. The CDR3 has 15 amino acids. Germline trimming cut 5 bases from V and 4 bases from J; bases unmatched to any gene: 8. DNA of the CDR3: TGTGCCAGCAGCCTCGGGACAGGGCAGGGAGAGACCCAGTACTTC. Translating it yields CASSLGTGQGETQYF. Together with reference TRBV11-2 and TRBJ2-5, the CDR3 gives the full variable domain: EAGVAQSPRYKIIEKRQSVAFWCNPISGHATLYWYQQILGQGPKLLIQFQNNGVVDDSQLPKDRFSAERLKGVDSTLKIQPAKLEDSAVYLCASSLGTGQGETQYFGPGTRLLVL.

The rearrangement links TRBV3-1 (or the pseudogene TRBV3-2) to TRBJ2-7; the D is unclear. The germline CDR1 and CDR2 sequences are LGHDT and YNNKEL (reference sequence). The CDR3 covers 17 residues. Deletions cut 1 base from V and 3 bases from J, with 19 bases between. The CDR3 sequence is CASSQVYPPSDLYEQYF. The CDR3 DNA sequence: TGTGCCAGCAGCCAAGTGTACCCCCCCAGCGATCTCTACGAGCAGTACTTC.

The genes are TRBV28 and TRBJ2-7, with D unresolved. The CDR3 is 12 amino acids. Germline CDR1 MDHEN, CDR2 SYDVKM. With 7 bases removed from V and 2 bases from J, the gap between germline ends came to 9 bases. For the CDR3, the DNA is TGTGCCAGCAATAAGCGTCCCTACGAGCAGTACTTC. Amino acid sequence: CASNKRPYEQYF.

The chain links TRBV6-5 to TRBJ2-1; the D gene is possibly TRBD1 (5 bases). The germline CDR1 and CDR2 sequences are MNHEY and SVGAGI. V shed 11 bases and J shed 0 bases, with 14 bases lying between them. The CDR3 length is 14 residues. Here the CDR3 reads CAAVGQGSYNEQFF. The CDR3 DNA reads as TGTGCCGCTGTGGGCCAGGGCTCCTACAATGAGCAGTTCTTC.

V usage is TRBV27 and J usage is TRBJ1-6; D is ambiguous. Trimming took 3 bases from V and 2 from J, leaving 8 bases between them. The CDR3 runs to 15 residues. Germline V gene sequence: CDR1 MNHEY, CDR2 SMNVEV (reference sequence). CDR3 nucleotides: TGTGCCAGCAGTTTTGGAGGTACCTATAATTCACCCCTCCACTTT. Translation gives CASSFGGTYNSPLHF.

V is TRBV19 and J is TRBJ1-1; D remains unclear. Germline V lookup: CDR1 LNHDA, CDR2 SQIVND (reference sequence). V dropped 3 bases and J dropped 8 bases, with 10 bases sitting between them. The CDR3 runs 12 residues. CDR3 residues: CASSIAAEEAFF. The CDR3 bases are TGTGCCAGTAGTATTGCGGCAGAAGAAGCTTTCTTT.

The V call is TRBV28, the J call TRBJ1-1; D possibly corresponds to TRBD1 (5 bases). Germline lookup yields CDR1 MDHEN and CDR2 SYDVKM. Trimming left V 3 bases short and J 6 bases short, with 17 bases between. The CDR3 has 15 residues. The CDR3 loop reads CASSLSGPRRAEAFF. The CDR3 bases are TGTGCCAGCAGTTTGTCGGGACCGCGGAGGGCTGAAGCTTTCTTT. The full variable domain, rest sourced from reference TRBV28 and TRBJ1-1, is DVKVTQSSRYLVKRTGEKVFLECVQDMDHENMFWYRQDPGLGLRLIYFSYDVKMKEKGDIPEGYSVSREKKERFSLILESASTNQTSMYLCASSLSGPRRAEAFFGQGTRLTVV.

The V call is TRBV5-5, the J call TRBJ1-5, with D possibly being TRBD1 (5 bases). Trimming shortened V by 0 bases and J by 4 bases, and 11 bases separated the two germline ends. Germline loops: CDR1 SGHKS, CDR2 YYEKEE (reference sequence). The CDR3 loop spans 15 amino acids. The CDR3 sequence: CASSLGRGLNQPQHF. The CDR3 DNA reads as TGTGCCAGCAGCTTGGGTCGGGGACTAAATCAGCCCCAGCATTTT.

The CDR3 here is CASSPRGLSNEKLFF. CDR3 bases: TGTGCCAGCAGCCCAAGGGGGCTTTCTAATGAAAAACTGTTTTTT. The V and J genes are TRBV27 and TRBJ1-4; 7 bases line up with TRBD1. V lost 6 bases, J lost 3 bases, and 7 bases stayed unmatched. The CDR3 runs 15 residues. Germline assignment: CDR1 MNHEY and CDR2 SMNVEV (reference sequence).

The CDR3, as DNA: TGTGCCAGCAGCTCGGGGGGGCGGGACACAGATACGCAGTATTTT. It is translated as CASSSGGRDTDTQYF. The rearrangement joins TRBV7-2 to TRBJ2-3, with 8 bases identical to TRBD2. The CDR3 has 15 residues. Germline V gives CDR1 SGHTA, CDR2 FQGNSA. V lost 4 bases, J lost 2 bases, and 5 bases stayed unmatched.

The chain combines TRBV2 with TRBJ2-1, with a possible D match to TRBD2 (5 bases). Germline V lookup: CDR1 SNHLY, CDR2 FYNNEI. The V end was cut by 8 bases, the J end by 5 bases, with 7 bases between. The CDR3 is 11 residues long. CDR3 residues: CASEGHNEQFF. The CDR3 region has the DNA TGTGCCAGCGAGGGCCACAATGAGCAGTTCTTC.

The chain has TRBV24-1 and TRBJ2-1, with D uncertain. The V gene lost 4 bases and the J gene lost 4 bases, with 4 bases spanning the gap. Germline V gene data show CDR1 as KGHDR and CDR2 as SFDVKD. The CDR3 has 12 amino acids. CDR3 nucleotide sequence: TGTGCCACCAGTGACAGGTACAATGAGCAGTTCTTC. Protein: CATSDRYNEQFF.

J is TRBJ2-7 and V is TRBV7-9; 8 bases are shared with TRBD1. Trimming at V came to 1 base and at J to 1 base, leaving 9 bases not matched to a gene. Germline CDR1 and CDR2: SEHNR and FQNEAQ (reference sequence). The length of the CDR3 is 17 residues. CDR3 in amino acids: CASSLGLGQGLSYEQYF. DNA of the CDR3: TGTGCCAGCAGCTTAGGTTTAGGACAGGGACTTTCCTACGAGCAGTACTTC.

This rearrangement joins TRBV2 to TRBJ2-1, with a tentative D call TRBD2 (5 bases). From germline, CDR1 is SNHLY and CDR2 FYNNEI. The V end was cut by 7 bases, the J end by 0 bases, with 16 bases between. This CDR3 is 16 amino acids long. CDR3 nucleotides: TGTGCCAGCAAACAATCCACTAGAAGCTCCTACAATGAGCAGTTCTTC. This gives the protein CASKQSTRSSYNEQFF.

The CDR3 region has the DNA TGTGCCAGCAGCTCCGGGGGACCTCATAACTATGGCTACACCTTC. The encoded protein is CASSSGGPHNYGYTF. The chain has TRBV5-4 and TRBJ1-2; possible D gene TRBD1, 5 bases. This CDR3 has 15 amino acids. The germline gives CDR1 SGHNT, CDR2 YYREEE (reference sequence). The V gene lost 3 bases and the J gene lost 1 base, with 13 bases spanning the gap.

The rearrangement uses TRBV9 and TRBJ2-1, with D possibly being TRBD2 (5 bases). The V gene's germline CDR1 is SGDLS and CDR2 YYNGEE. V dropped 4 bases and J dropped 2 bases, with 16 bases sitting between them. This CDR3 is 16 amino acids long. The CDR3 DNA sequence: TGTGCCAGCAGCCTCTCGGAGGCCCCCCCCTACAATGAGCAGTTCTTC. Translated, it gives CASSLSEAPPYNEQFF.

This chain connects TRBV6-6 to TRBJ2-4, with 9 bases matching TRBD1. CDR3 length equals 16 residues. The ends lost 5 bases at V and 3 bases at J; junction bases unmatched: 8. The germline CDR1 and CDR2 sequences are MNHNY and SVGAGI (reference sequence). The CDR3: CASSRGQGQGKNIQYF. The CDR3 bases are TGTGCCAGCAGTCGAGGACAGGGGCAGGGCAAAAACATTCAGTACTTC.

The rearrangement links TRBV6-1 to TRBJ2-1, with D hard to call. CDR3 length equals 14 residues. Trimming stripped 0 bases from V and 4 bases from J, with 7 bases between. Germline V CDR1 and CDR2: MNHNS, SASEGT. CDR3 sequence reads: CASSEAPSYNEQFF. The DNA of the CDR3 is TGTGCCAGCAGTGAAGCGCCCAGTTACAATGAGCAGTTCTTC.

The V call is TRBV12-3 or TRBV12-4, the J call TRBJ2-7, with 7 bases that match TRBD1. The trim removed 5 bases at V and 6 bases at J, leaving 4 bases unmatched. This CDR3 is built from 12 residues. Written as DNA, the CDR3 is TGTGCCAGCAGTAGGACAGGATCCGAGCAGTACTTC. Residues: CASSRTGSEQYF.

The chain has TRBV3-1 (or the pseudogene TRBV3-2) and TRBJ2-7, with 8 positions matching TRBD2. V lost 3 bases to trimming and J lost 5 bases; unmatched junction nucleotides: 6. CDR1 and CDR2 from the germline V gene are LGHDT and YNNKEL (reference sequence). This CDR3 comprises 14 residues. The DNA for the CDR3 is TGTGCCAGCAGCCACGGGGGGGCCCCCCACGAGCAGTACTTC. Amino acid sequence: CASSHGGAPHEQYF.

This chain connects TRBV9 to TRBJ2-3, with D unresolved. This CDR3 contains 15 residues. The V gene lost 0 bases and the J gene lost 2 bases, with 10 bases spanning the gap. CDR1 SGDLS and CDR2 YYNGEE come from the germline V gene. In nucleotides, the CDR3 is TGTGCCAGCAGCGTAGGGCAGGTATCCACAGATACGCAGTATTTT. Its translation is CASSVGQVSTDTQYF.

The table lists this clone with a few counts. This rearrangement joins TRBV4-2 to TRBJ2-1, with 12 bases fitting TRBD2. The CDR3 extends over 16 amino acids. Trimming removed 4 bases from V and 3 bases from J; junction bases left unmatched: 4. Germline V gives CDR1 LGHNA, CDR2 YNFKEQ. The CDR3 reads CASSRWTSGNYNEQFF. The CDR3, as DNA: TGTGCCAGCAGCCGGTGGACTAGCGGGAACTACAATGAGCAGTTCTTC.

This chain joins TRBV14 and TRBJ2-1, with D possibly being TRBD1 (6 bases). This CDR3 spans 16 amino acids. V lost 0 bases, J lost 2 bases, and 11 bases lay in between. The V gene's germline CDR1 is SGHDN and CDR2 FVKESK. The CDR3 reads CASSQDQGIPYNEQFF. The CDR3, as DNA: TGTGCCAGCAGCCAAGATCAGGGGATTCCCTACAATGAGCAGTTCTTC.

This CDR3 is CASSRFSGISYEQYF. For the CDR3, the DNA is TGTGCCAGCAGCCGATTTAGCGGGATCTCCTACGAGCAGTACTTC. The rearrangement joins TRBV13 to TRBJ2-7, with 8 positions matching TRBD2. The CDR3 covers 15 residues. The V gene's germline CDR1 is PRHDT and CDR2 FYEKMQ (reference sequence). J was trimmed by 0 bases and V by 5 bases; bases with no gene match: 6.